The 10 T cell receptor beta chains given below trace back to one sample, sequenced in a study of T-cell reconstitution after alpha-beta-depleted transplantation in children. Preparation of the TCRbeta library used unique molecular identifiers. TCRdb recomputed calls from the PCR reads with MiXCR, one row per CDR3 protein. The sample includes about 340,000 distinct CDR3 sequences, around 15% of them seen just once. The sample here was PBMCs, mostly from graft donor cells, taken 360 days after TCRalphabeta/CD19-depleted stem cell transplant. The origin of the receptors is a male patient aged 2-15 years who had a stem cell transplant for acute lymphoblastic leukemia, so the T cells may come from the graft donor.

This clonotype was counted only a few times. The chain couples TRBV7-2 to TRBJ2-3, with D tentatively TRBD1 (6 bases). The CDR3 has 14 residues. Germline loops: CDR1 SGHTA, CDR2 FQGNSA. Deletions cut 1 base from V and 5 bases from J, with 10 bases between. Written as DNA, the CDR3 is TGTGCCAGCAGCTTAGATGCAGGGGTAGATACGCAGTATTTT. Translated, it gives CASSLDAGVDTQYF. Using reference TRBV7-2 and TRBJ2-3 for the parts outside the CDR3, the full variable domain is GAGVSQSPSNKVTEKGKDVELRCDPISGHTALYWYRQSLGQGLEFLIYFQGNSAPDKSGLPSDRFSAERTGGSVSTLTIQRTQQEDSAVYLCASSLDAGVDTQYFGPGTRLTVL.

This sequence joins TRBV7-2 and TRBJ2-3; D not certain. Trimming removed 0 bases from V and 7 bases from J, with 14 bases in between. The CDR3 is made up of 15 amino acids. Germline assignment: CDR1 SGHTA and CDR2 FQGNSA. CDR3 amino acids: CASSLARIRVNTQYF. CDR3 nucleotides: TGTGCCAGCAGCTTAGCGCGGATCCGAGTGAATACGCAGTATTTT.

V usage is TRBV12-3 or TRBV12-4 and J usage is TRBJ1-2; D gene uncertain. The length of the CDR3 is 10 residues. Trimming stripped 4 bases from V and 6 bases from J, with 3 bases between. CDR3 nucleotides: TGTGCCAGCAGTTCCCATGGCTACACCTTC. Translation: CASSSHGYTF.

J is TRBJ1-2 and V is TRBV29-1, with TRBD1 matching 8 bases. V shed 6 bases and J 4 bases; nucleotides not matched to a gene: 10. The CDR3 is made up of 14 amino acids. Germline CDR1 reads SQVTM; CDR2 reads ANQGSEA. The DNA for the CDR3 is TGCAGCGTGGACAGGGACCTTAAACGCTATGGCTACACCTTC. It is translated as CSVDRDLKRYGYTF.

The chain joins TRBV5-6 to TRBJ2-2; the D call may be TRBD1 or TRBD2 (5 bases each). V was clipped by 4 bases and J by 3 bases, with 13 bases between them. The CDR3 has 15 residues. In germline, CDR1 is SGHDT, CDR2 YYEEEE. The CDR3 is CASSHGATDTGELFF. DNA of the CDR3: TGTGCCAGCAGCCACGGGGCAACTGACACCGGGGAGCTGTTTTTT.

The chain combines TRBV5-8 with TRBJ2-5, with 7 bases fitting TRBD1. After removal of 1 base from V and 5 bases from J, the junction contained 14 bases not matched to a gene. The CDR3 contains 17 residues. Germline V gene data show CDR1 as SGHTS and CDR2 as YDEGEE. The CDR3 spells CASSLRHRGKLEETQYF. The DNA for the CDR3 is TGTGCCAGCAGCTTGAGACACAGGGGTAAATTAGAGGAGACCCAGTACTTC.

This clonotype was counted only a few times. The CDR3 DNA sequence: TGCAGCGTTGGCAGGCCCTTAACAGATACGCAGTATTTT. Translated, it gives CSVGRPLTDTQYF. The genes are TRBV29-1 and TRBJ2-3; D gene ambiguous. CDR1 and CDR2 from the germline V gene are SQVTM and ANQGSEA. V was shortened by 4 bases and J by 3 bases, with 11 bases between the two germline ends. The CDR3 totals 13 residues.

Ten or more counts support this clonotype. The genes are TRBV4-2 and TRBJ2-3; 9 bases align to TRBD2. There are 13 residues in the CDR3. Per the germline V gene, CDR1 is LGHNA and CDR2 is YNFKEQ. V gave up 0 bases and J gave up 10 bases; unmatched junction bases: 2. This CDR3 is CASSQDSGSAQYF. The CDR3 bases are TGTGCCAGCAGCCAAGATAGCGGGAGCGCGCAGTATTTT.

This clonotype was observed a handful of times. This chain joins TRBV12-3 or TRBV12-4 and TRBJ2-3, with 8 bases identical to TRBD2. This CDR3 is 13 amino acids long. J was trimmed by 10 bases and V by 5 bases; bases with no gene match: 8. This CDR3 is CASSGEGLASQYF. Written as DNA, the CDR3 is TGTGCCAGCAGTGGCGAAGGACTAGCTTCGCAGTATTTT.

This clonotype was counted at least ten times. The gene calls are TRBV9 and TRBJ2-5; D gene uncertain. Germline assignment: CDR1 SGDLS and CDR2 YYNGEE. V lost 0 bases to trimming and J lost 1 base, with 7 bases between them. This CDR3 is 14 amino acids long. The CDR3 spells CASSVDVGQETQYF. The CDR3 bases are TGTGCCAGCAGCGTAGACGTGGGCCAAGAGACCCAGTACTTC.